The 8 T cell receptor beta chains below come from one sample, sequenced in a study of CD8+ T cells in alopecia areata. Following RNA extraction, reverse transcription yielded cDNA that acted as the sequencing template. Clones were read by immunoSEQ multiplex PCR, and TCRdb kept only the in-frame ones, dropping some. This sample yields around 290,000 clones, of which 55% to 75% are seen a single time; approximately 2% belongs to the top ten. The treatment here: oral pan-JAK inhibitor, 5-10 mg twice daily. The sample was CD4+ T cells sorted from blood, taken at week 24, from a patient treated with tofacitinib. The source of these receptors is a human donor with alopecia areata.

CDR3 region: CASSGARGTDTEAFF. The DNA for the CDR3 is TGTGCCAGCAGCGGCGCAAGGGGTACGGACACTGAAGCTTTCTTT. V gene TRBV9 combines with J gene TRBJ1-1; TRBD1 is a possible D gene (5 bases). V was trimmed by 3 bases and J by 3 bases, leaving 15 bases between them. CDR3 length equals 15 residues. From germline, CDR1 is SGDLS and CDR2 YYNGEE.

This rearrangement joins TRBV2 to TRBJ2-1; D is perhaps TRBD1 or TRBD2 (5 bases each). This CDR3 is built from 14 residues. The ends were cut back, 6 bases at V and 11 bases at J, with 20 bases in the middle. Germline V CDR1 and CDR2: SNHLY, FYNNEI. DNA for the CDR3: TGTGCCAGCAGGACCCTAGGGGACGGGATTAAGCAGTTCTTC. Translated: CASRTLGDGIKQFF.

This clone showed up just a few times. The rearrangement uses TRBV27 and TRBJ1-1; 9 bases are shared with TRBD1. This CDR3 spans 15 amino acids. V shed 4 bases, J shed 0 bases, and the junction held 3 bases outside the gene matches. Per the germline V gene, CDR1 is MNHEY and CDR2 is SMNVEV (reference sequence). The CDR3 region has the DNA TGTGCCAGCAGTTCCCGACAGGGGGTGAACACTGAAGCTTTCTTT. Translated, it gives CASSSRQGVNTEAFF.

This clone was counted only a few times. The chain employs TRBV30 and TRBJ2-7; D remains ambiguous. Per germline, CDR1 GTSNPN and CDR2 SVGIG (reference sequence). Trimming removed 4 bases at V and 2 bases at J, with 12 bases between. This CDR3 comprises 13 residues. The CDR3 DNA reads as TGTGCCTGGACGGTTGGTGCCCCCTACGAGCAGTACTTC. It specifies CAWTVGAPYEQYF.

This chain uses TRBV7-2 with TRBJ1-2, with 9 bases aligning to TRBD1. CDR1 and CDR2 (germline): SGHTA, FQGNSA. This CDR3 is built from 14 residues. V shed 5 bases, J shed 4 bases, and the junction held 5 bases outside the gene matches. The CDR3 coding sequence is TGTGCCAGCAGCCAGGACAGGGGAACCTATGGCTACACCTTC. Translated, it gives CASSQDRGTYGYTF.

The V gene is TRBV7-9, the J gene TRBJ2-7; weak D call: TRBD2 (5 bases). The CDR3 is 16 residues long. Trimming cost V 5 bases and J 1 base, with 18 bases left between them. CDR1 and CDR2 from the germline V gene are SEHNR and FQNEAQ (reference sequence). The CDR3 nucleotides are TGTGCCAGCAGCCCTCCTGGGGAGTACCATTCCTACGAGCAGTACTTC. Residues: CASSPPGEYHSYEQYF.

This chain's CDR3 is CATSRGETQYF. The CDR3 bases are TGTGCCACCAGCAGAGGAGAGACCCAGTACTTC. The genes are TRBV15 and TRBJ2-5; D remains ambiguous. The CDR3 sequence is 11 residues long. Between the trimmed V and J ends, which lost 1 base and 4 bases, there was a span of 1 base. The germline V gene encodes CDR1 LNHNV and CDR2 YYDKDF (reference sequence).

The chain couples TRBV15 to TRBJ2-1, with TRBD2 matching over 13 bases. CDR3 length equals 20 residues. V lost 4 bases, J lost 0 bases, and 12 bases stayed unmatched. In germline, CDR1 is LNHNV, CDR2 YYDKDF (reference sequence). The chain's CDR3 is CATSKTPGLAGLSSYNEQFF. The CDR3, as DNA: TGTGCCACCAGCAAGACCCCGGGACTAGCGGGGTTAAGCTCCTACAATGAGCAGTTCTTC.